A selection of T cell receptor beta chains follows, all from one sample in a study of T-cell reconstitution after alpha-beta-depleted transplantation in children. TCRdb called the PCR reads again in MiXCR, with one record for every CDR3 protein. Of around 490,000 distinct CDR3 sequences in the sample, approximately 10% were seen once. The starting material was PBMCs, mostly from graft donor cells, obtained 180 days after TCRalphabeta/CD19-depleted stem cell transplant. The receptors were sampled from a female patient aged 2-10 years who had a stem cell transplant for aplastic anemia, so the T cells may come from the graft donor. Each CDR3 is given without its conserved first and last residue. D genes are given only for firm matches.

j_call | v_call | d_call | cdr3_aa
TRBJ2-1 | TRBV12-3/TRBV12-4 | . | ASSQRTGILPYNEQF
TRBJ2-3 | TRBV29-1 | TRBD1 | SGAEGQSTDTQY
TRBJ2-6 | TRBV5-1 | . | ASSLAGSPPGANVLT
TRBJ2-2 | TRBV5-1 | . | ASSLDRRNTGELF
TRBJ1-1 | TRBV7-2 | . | ASSTRTRVAEAF
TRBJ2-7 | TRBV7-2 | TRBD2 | ASSWTSGYEQH
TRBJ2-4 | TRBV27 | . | ASSFQGFKNIQY
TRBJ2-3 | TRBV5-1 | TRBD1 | ASSPATGSDTQY
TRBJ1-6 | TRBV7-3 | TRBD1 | ASSPTQGAPLH
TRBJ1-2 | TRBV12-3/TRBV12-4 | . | ASSLGWNNGYT
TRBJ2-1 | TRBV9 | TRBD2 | ASNKRASGTSSYNEQF
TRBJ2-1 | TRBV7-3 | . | ASSLQGDEQF
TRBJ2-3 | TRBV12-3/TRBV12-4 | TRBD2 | ASSQVGLGSTDTQY
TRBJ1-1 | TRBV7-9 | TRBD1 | ASSLPTGTGLNTEAF
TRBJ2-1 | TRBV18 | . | ASSPDVRNEQF
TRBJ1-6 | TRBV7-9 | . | ASSLQLYPLH
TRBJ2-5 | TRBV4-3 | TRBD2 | ASSQVGRGQETQY
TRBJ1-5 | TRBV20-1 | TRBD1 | SAGRGSQPQH
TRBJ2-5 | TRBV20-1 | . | SARLLHMGTGETQY
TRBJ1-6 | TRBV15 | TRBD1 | ATSYFPGTANSPLH
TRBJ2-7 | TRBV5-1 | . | ASSSDRAYEQY
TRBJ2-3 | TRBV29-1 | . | SAGRRHTDTQY
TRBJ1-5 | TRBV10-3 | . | AISEWRNQPQH
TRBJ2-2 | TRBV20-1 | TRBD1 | SARGPGQFYTGELF
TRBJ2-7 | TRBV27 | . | ASSFRVWREQY
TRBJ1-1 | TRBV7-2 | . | AGRRDTEAF
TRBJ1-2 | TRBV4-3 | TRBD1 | ASSPWTGVSYGYT
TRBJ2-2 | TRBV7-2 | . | ASSAGPPAPGELF
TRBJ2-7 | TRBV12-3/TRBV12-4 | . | ASSTRAWYEQY
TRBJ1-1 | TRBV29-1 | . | SVVRGPGTEAF
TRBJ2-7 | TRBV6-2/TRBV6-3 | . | ASAPGTSYEQY
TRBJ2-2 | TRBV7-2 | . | ASSLAVAGSTGELF
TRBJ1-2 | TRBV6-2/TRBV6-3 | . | ASGRRAANYGYT
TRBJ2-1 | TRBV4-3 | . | ASSQEGKGYRSYNEQF
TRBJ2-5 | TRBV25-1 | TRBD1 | ASSDPGQAVETQY